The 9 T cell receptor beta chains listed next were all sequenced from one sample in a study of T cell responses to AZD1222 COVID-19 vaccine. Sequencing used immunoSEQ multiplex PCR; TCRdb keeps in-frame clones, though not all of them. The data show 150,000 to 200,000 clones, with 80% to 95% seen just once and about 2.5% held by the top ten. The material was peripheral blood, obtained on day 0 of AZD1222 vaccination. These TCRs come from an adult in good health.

Here the CDR3 reads CASSPEGKGTEAFF. CDR3 bases: TGTGCCAGCAGCCCCGAAGGCAAGGGCACTGAAGCTTTCTTT. The chain combines TRBV9 with TRBJ1-1; D gene ambiguous. Looked up from germline, CDR1 is SGDLS and CDR2 is YYNGEE. The CDR3 is 14 amino acids. The V end was cut by 4 bases, the J end by 4 bases, with 14 bases between. The full variable domain, with the rest looked up from reference TRBV9 and TRBJ1-1, is DSGVTQTPKHLITATGQRVTLRCSPRSGDLSVYWYQQSLDQGLQFLIQYYNGEERAKGNILERFSAQQFPDLHSELNLSSLELGDSALYFCASSPEGKGTEAFFGQGTRLTVV.

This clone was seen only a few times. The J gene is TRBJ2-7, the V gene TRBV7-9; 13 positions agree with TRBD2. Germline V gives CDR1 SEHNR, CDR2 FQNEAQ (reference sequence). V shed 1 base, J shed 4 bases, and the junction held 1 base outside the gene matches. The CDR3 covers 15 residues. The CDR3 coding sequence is TGTGCCAGCAGCTTAGAACTAGCGGGAGGGTACGAGCAGTACTTC. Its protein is CASSLELAGGYEQYF.

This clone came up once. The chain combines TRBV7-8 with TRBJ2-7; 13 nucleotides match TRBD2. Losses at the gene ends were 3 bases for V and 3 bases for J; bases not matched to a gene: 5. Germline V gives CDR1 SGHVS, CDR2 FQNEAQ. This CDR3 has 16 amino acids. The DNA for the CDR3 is TGTGCCAGCAGCTTCGGACTAGCGGGGGATATCTACGAGCAGTACTTC. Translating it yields CASSFGLAGDIYEQYF.

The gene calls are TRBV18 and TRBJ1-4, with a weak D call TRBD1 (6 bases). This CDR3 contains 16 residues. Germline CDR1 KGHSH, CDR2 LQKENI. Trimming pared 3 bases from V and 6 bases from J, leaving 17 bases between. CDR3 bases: TGTGCCAGCTCACCGGACGTTGGGGGGCTTGATGAAAAACTGTTTTTT. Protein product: CASSPDVGGLDEKLFF. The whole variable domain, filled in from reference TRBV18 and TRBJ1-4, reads NAGVMQNPRHLVRRRGQEARLRCSPMKGHSHVYWYRQLPEEGLKFMVYLQKENIIDESGMPKERFSAEFPKEGPSILRIQQVVRGDSAAYFCASSPDVGGLDEKLFFGSGTQLSVL.

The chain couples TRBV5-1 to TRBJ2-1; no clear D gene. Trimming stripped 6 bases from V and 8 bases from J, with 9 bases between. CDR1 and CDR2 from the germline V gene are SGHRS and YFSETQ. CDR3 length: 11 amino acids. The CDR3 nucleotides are TGCGCCAGCACCTTTGATCATGAGCAGTTCTTC. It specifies CASTFDHEQFF.

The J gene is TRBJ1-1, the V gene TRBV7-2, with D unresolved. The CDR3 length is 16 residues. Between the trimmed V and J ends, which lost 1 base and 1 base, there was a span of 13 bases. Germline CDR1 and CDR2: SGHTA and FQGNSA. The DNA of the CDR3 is TGTGCCAGCAGCTTAGTTCCGGGCTCGGGGAACACTGAAGCTTTCTTT. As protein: CASSLVPGSGNTEAFF.

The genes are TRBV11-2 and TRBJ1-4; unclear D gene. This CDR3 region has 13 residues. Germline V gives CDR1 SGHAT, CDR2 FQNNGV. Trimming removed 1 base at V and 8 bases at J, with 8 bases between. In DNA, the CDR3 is TGTGCCAGCAGCTTAGGGGCGGTCGAAAAACTGTTTTTT. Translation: CASSLGAVEKLFF.

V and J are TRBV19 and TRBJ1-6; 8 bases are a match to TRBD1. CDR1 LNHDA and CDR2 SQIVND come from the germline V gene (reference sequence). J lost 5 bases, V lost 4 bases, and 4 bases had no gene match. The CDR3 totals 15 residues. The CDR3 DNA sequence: TGTGCCAGTAGTAACCGGGACAGGAATAATTCACCCCTCCACTTT. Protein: CASSNRDRNNSPLHF.

This CDR3 is CASTVQGSGNTIYF. The CDR3 DNA follows: TGTGCCAGCACCGTACAGGGGTCCGGAAACACCATATATTTT. This chain links TRBV28 with TRBJ1-3; 7 bases are a match to TRBD1. V trimming: 7 bases; J trimming: 4 bases; junction bases outside the gene matches: 7. Germline CDR1 is MDHEN and CDR2 is SYDVKM. This CDR3 has 14 residues. Variable domain in full (rest from reference TRBV28 and TRBJ1-3): DVKVTQSSRYLVKRTGEKVFLECVQDMDHENMFWYRQDPGLGLRLIYFSYDVKMKEKGDIPEGYSVSREKKERFSLILESASTNQTSMYLCASTVQGSGNTIYFGEGSWLTVV.